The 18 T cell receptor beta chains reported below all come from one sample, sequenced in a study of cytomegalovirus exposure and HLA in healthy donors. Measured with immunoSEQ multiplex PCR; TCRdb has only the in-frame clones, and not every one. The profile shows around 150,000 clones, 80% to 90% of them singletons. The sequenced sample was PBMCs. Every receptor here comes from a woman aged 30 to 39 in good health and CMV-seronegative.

The CDR3 spells CAWSLGQVLVYEQYF. The CDR3, as DNA: TGTGCCTGGAGTTTGGGACAGGTGTTAGTCTACGAGCAGTACTTC. This chain joins TRBV30 and TRBJ2-7; TRBD1 matches 8 bases. Trimming removed 2 bases from V and 3 bases from J; junction bases left unmatched: 9. The germline CDR1 and CDR2 sequences are GTSNPN and SVGIG (reference sequence). This CDR3 is 15 amino acids long.

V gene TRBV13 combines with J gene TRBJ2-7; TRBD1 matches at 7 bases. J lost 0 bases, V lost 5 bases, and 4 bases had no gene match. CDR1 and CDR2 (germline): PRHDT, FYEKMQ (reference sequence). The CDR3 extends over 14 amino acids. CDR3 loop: CASSQRDSSYEQYF. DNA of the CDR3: TGTGCCAGCAGCCAAAGGGACAGCTCCTACGAGCAGTACTTC. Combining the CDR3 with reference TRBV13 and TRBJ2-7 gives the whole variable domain AAGVIQSPRHLIKEKRETATLKCYPIPRHDTVYWYQQGPGQDPQFLISFYEKMQSDKGSIPDRFSAQQFSDYHSELNMSSLELGDSALYFCASSQRDSSYEQYFGPGTRLTVT.

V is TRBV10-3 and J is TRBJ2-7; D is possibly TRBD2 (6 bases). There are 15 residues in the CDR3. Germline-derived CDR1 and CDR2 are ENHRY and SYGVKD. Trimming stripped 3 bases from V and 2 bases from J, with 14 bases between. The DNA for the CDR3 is TGTGCCATCAGTGAACCGGGACTGGAGGCCTACGAGCAGTACTTC. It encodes CAISEPGLEAYEQYF.

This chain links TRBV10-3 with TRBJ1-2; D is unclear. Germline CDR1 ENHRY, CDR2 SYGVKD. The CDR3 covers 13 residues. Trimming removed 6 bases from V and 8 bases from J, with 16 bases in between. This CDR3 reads CAISLLEFWGYTF. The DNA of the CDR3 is TGTGCCATCAGCTTATTGGAGTTTTGGGGCTACACCTTC.

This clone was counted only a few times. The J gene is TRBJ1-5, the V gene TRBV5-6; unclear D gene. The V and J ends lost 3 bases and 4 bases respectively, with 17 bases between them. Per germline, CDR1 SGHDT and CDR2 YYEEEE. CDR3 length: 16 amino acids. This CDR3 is CASSSIHLGPNQPQHF. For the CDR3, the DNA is TGTGCCAGCAGCTCGATCCACCTTGGACCTAATCAGCCCCAGCATTTT.

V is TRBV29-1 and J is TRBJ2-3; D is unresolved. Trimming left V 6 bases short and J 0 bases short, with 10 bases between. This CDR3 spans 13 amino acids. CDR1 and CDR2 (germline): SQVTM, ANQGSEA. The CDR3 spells CSVKTSSTDTQYF. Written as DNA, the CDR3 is TGCAGCGTAAAGACAAGTAGCACAGATACGCAGTATTTT.

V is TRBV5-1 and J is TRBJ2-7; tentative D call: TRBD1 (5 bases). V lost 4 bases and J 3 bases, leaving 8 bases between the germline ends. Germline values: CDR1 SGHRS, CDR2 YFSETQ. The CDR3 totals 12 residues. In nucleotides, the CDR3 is TGCGCCAGCAGCGGAAGGGGCTACGAGCAGTACTTC. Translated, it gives CASSGRGYEQYF.

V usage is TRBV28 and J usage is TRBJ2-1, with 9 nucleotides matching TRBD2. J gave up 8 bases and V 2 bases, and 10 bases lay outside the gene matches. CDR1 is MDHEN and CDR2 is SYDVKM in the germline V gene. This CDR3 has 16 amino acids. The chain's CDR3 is CASSLAAAGGFHEQFF. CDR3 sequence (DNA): TGTGCCAGCAGTTTAGCCGCAGCGGGAGGATTCCATGAGCAGTTCTTC.

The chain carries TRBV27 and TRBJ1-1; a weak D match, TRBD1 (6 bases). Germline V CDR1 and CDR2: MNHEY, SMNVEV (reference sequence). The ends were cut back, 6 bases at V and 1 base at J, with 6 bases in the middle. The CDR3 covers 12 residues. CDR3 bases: TGTGCCAGCAGGACAGGGAACACTGAAGCTTTCTTT. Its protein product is CASRTGNTEAFF.

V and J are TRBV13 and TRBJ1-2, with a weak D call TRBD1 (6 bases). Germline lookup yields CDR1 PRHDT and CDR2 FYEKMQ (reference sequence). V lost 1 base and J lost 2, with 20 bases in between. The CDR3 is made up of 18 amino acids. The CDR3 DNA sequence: TGTGCCAGCAGCTTAGCTCTTTTGAACAGGGTATCCAACTATGGCTACACCTTC. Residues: CASSLALLNRVSNYGYTF.

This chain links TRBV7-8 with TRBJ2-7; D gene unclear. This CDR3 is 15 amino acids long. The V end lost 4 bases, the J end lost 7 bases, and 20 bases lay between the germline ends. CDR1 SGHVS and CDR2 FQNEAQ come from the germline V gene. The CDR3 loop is CASSSEPGLRWEQYF. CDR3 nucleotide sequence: TGTGCCAGCAGCTCGGAACCGGGCCTTCGGTGGGAGCAGTACTTC.

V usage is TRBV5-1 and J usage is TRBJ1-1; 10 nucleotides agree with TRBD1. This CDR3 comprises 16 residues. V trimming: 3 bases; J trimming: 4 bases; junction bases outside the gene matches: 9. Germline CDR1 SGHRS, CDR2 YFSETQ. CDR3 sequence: CASSSSGTGVGTEAFF. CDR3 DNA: TGCGCCAGCAGCTCGTCCGGGACAGGGGTTGGCACTGAAGCTTTCTTT.

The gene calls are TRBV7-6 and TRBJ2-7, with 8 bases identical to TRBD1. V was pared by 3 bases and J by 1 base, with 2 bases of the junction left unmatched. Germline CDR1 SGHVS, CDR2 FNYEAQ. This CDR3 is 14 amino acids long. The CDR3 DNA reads TGTGCCAGCAGCTTCGGGACAGGTTCCTACGAGCAGTACTTC. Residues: CASSFGTGSYEQYF.

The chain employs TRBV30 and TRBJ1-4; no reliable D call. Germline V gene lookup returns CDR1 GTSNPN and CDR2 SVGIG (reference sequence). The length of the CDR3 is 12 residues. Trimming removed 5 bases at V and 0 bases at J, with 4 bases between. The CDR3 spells CAWAATNEKLFF. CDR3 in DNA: TGTGCCTGGGCTGCAACTAATGAAAAACTGTTTTTT.

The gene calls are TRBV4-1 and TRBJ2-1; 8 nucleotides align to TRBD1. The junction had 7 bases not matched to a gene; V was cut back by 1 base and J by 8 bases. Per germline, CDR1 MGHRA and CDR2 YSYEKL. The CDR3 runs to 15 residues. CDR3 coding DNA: TGCGCCAGCAGCCAAGGGCAGGGGGCTAAGCATGAGCAGTTCTTC. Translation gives CASSQGQGAKHEQFF.

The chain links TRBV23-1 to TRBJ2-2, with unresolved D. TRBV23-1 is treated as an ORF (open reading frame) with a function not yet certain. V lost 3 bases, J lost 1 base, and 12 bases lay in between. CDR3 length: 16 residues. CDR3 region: CASSQRDQENTGELFF. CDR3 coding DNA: TGCGCCAGCAGTCAGAGAGATCAGGAGAACACCGGGGAGCTGTTTTTT.

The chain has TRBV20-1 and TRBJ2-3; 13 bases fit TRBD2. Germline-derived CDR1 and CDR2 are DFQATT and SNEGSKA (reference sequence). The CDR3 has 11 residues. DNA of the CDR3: TGCAGGGGGACTAGCGGGAATACGCAGTATTTT. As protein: CRGTSGNTQYF.

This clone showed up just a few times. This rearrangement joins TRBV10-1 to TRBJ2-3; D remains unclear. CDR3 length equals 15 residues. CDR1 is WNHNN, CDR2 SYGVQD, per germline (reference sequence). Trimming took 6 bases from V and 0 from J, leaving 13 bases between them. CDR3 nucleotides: TGCGCCAGCAGGCTACGGACCTCTAGCACAGATACGCAGTATTTT. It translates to CASRLRTSSTDTQYF.